The 25 T cell receptor beta chains given below trace back to one sample, sequenced in a study of Ad26.COV2.S vaccination and SARS-CoV-2 variants. Treatment noted: 15 to 20 received Ad26.COV2.S at low or high dose, single or two shots; about 5 received placebo; per-sample allocation not given. Following the first vaccine or placebo injection, samples were taken on day 63. Assay: immunoSEQ multiplex PCR; the TCRdb copy retains only in-frame clones and omits some. The sample contains more than 400,000 clones, 92% of which appear only once. The specimen comprised peripheral blood, sampled in a trial of Ad26.COV2.S vaccine versus placebo. All receptors come from a person between 18 and 59 years old who received the Ad26.COV2.S COVID-19 vaccine or a placebo.

The V gene is TRBV5-5, the J gene TRBJ1-5, with a weak D call TRBD1 (6 bases). The CDR3 consists of 15 residues. Trimming shortened V by 0 bases and J by 3 bases, and 10 bases separated the two germline ends. Germline CDR1 SGHKS, CDR2 YYEKEE (reference sequence). The CDR3 is CASSLGAGANQPQHF. The DNA for the CDR3 is TGTGCCAGCAGCTTGGGGGCAGGGGCCAATCAGCCCCAGCATTTT.

This chain uses TRBV18 with TRBJ1-1; tentatively, D is TRBD1 (6 bases). V lost 2 bases, J lost 12 bases, and 10 bases lay in between. The CDR3 length is 11 residues. The germline CDR1 and CDR2 sequences are KGHSH and LQKENI. Here the CDR3 DNA reads TGTGCCAGCTCACCAGGGACAAACACTTTCTTT. This sequence encodes CASSPGTNTFF.

V usage is TRBV14 and J usage is TRBJ2-3; maybe TRBD2 (6 bases). The germline V gene encodes CDR1 SGHDN and CDR2 FVKESK. The CDR3 is 14 residues long. Trimming left V 2 bases short and J 0 bases short, with 6 bases between. Here the CDR3 reads CASSQRESTDTQYF. CDR3 DNA sequence: TGTGCCAGCAGCCAACGGGAGAGCACAGATACGCAGTATTTT.

This chain connects TRBV18 to TRBJ1-6; maybe TRBD1 (6 bases). Germline CDR1 is KGHSH and CDR2 is LQKENI. Trimming cost V 6 bases and J 7 bases, with 22 bases left between them. The length of the CDR3 is 17 residues. CDR3 sequence: CASSPTTRQARNSPLHF. CDR3 nucleotides: TGTGCCAGCTCCCCGACCACAAGACAGGCTAGAAATTCACCCCTCCACTTT.

CDR3 sequence reads: CASSFPMVEYEQYF. CDR3 coding DNA: TGTGCCAGCAGCTTTCCCATGGTTGAGTACGAGCAGTACTTC. The chain uses TRBV11-2 and TRBJ2-7; no firm D call. CDR3 length: 14 amino acids. CDR1 and CDR2 (germline): SGHAT, FQNNGV. Deletions cut 3 bases from V and 4 bases from J, with 13 bases between.

This clone was observed once. This sample includes further DNA sequences coding for the same CDR3. The rearrangement links TRBV4-1 to TRBJ2-1; perhaps TRBD2 as D (6 bases). V dropped 4 bases and J dropped 1 base, with 11 bases sitting between them. The germline V gene has CDR1 MGHRA and CDR2 YSYEKL. The CDR3 covers 15 residues. The CDR3 is CASSLSGGSYNEQFF. In DNA form, the CDR3 reads TGCGCCAGCAGCCTTAGCGGCGGATCCTACAATGAGCAGTTCTTC.

This clone appeared once. The chain links TRBV27 to TRBJ2-2, with 7 bases matching TRBD1. CDR3 size: 17 residues. The ends lost 4 bases at V and 5 bases at J; junction bases unmatched: 13. Germline V gene sequence: CDR1 MNHEY, CDR2 SMNVEV (reference sequence). The CDR3 region has the DNA TGTGCCAGCAGTTCCTCTCCCCAGGGGGAGTATACCGGGGAGCTGTTTTTT. Translated, it gives CASSSSPQGEYTGELFF.

This CDR3 reads CASSYAGLIGETQYF. For the CDR3, the DNA is TGTGCCAGCAGTTACGCAGGGTTGATCGGGGAGACCCAGTACTTC. The J gene is TRBJ2-5, the V gene TRBV6-2 or TRBV6-3, with D perhaps matching TRBD1 (5 bases). The CDR3 is made up of 15 amino acids. Trimming cost V 2 bases and J 5 bases, with 15 bases left between them. Germline CDR1 is MNHEY and CDR2 is SVGEGT.

CDR3 loop: CASSVFSQGSFTEAFF. Written as DNA, the CDR3 is TGTGCCAGCAGCGTATTCTCCCAGGGGAGTTTCACTGAAGCTTTCTTT. The chain uses TRBV9 and TRBJ1-1; TRBD1 is a possible D gene (6 bases). This CDR3 is built from 16 residues. Trimming left V 1 base short and J 4 bases short, with 17 bases between. From germline, CDR1 is SGDLS and CDR2 YYNGEE.

The chain links TRBV4-3 to TRBJ2-7; TRBD2 aligns across 10 bases. The junction had 1 base not matched to a gene; V was cut back by 0 bases and J by 2 bases. Per germline, CDR1 LGHNA and CDR2 YSLEER. This CDR3 region has 15 residues. The CDR3 DNA reads as TGCGCCAGCAGCCAAGATAGCGGGGGGACCTACGAGCAGTACTTC. As protein: CASSQDSGGTYEQYF.

J is TRBJ1-1 and V is TRBV4-1; D possibly corresponds to TRBD1 (5 bases). Germline loops: CDR1 MGHRA, CDR2 YSYEKL. V was pared by 5 bases and J by 5 bases, with 12 bases between. This CDR3 spans 13 amino acids. The CDR3 region is CASSAPGGTEAFF. The CDR3 DNA reads TGCGCCAGCAGCGCACCTGGGGGGACTGAAGCTTTCTTT.

Notes on this clone: Additional DNA sequences in this sample encode the identical CDR3. This chain links TRBV18 with TRBJ2-7; D is unclear. This CDR3 is 13 amino acids long. The V end lost 0 bases, the J end lost 2 bases, and 5 bases lay between the germline ends. The germline CDR1 and CDR2 sequences are KGHSH and LQKENI. This CDR3 is CASSPPGTYEQYF. CDR3 coding DNA: TGTGCCAGCTCACCACCGGGGACCTACGAGCAGTACTTC.

This chain connects TRBV4-1 to TRBJ1-2, with TRBD1 matching 7 bases. The germline V gene encodes CDR1 MGHRA and CDR2 YSYEKL. The CDR3 spans 14 residues. J was trimmed by 7 bases and V by 5 bases; bases with no gene match: 10. The CDR3 region has the DNA TGCGCCAGCAGCATACGACAGGGTCTCTCTGGCTACACCTTC. It codes for CASSIRQGLSGYTF.

J is TRBJ2-6 and V is TRBV4-1; D gene uncertain. CDR1 MGHRA and CDR2 YSYEKL come from the germline V gene. The germline V and J ends were trimmed by 0 bases and 0 bases, with 6 bases remaining between them. The CDR3 consists of 16 residues. The CDR3 region is CASSQDPDSGANVLTF. The DNA of the CDR3 is TGCGCCAGCAGCCAAGATCCCGACTCTGGGGCCAACGTCCTGACTTTC.

The V and J genes are TRBV6-2 or TRBV6-3 and TRBJ2-2, with 7 positions matching TRBD1. The CDR3 runs to 16 residues. Germline V gene lookup returns CDR1 MNHEY and CDR2 SVGEGT. With V trimmed by 1 base and J by 7 bases, 9 bases remained unmatched. The CDR3 here is CASSYLRQGLGGELFF. The CDR3 DNA sequence: TGTGCCAGCAGTTACTTAAGACAGGGCCTCGGCGGGGAGCTGTTTTTT.

The chain employs TRBV3-1 (or the pseudogene TRBV3-2) and TRBJ2-1; possible D gene TRBD1, 7 bases. The CDR3 extends over 17 amino acids. V gave up 4 bases and J gave up 2 bases, with 18 bases separating them. Germline CDR1 reads LGHDT; CDR2 reads YNNKEL (reference sequence). The CDR3 region has the DNA TGTGCCAGCAGCCGCGCCGGTCAGGGGGGCGCCTACAATGAGCAGTTCTTC. This encodes CASSRAGQGGAYNEQFF.

This rearrangement joins TRBV12-5 to TRBJ1-1; D unresolved. Germline assignment: CDR1 LGHNT and CDR2 FRNRAP. This CDR3 comprises 12 residues. With 0 bases removed from V and 9 bases from J, the gap between germline ends came to 8 bases. CDR3 amino acids: CASGLVGNQAFF. The CDR3 DNA reads TGTGCTAGTGGTTTGGTAGGTAATCAAGCTTTCTTT.

Regarding this clone: Other nucleotide sequences in the sample specify the same CDR3. The J gene is TRBJ1-1, the V gene TRBV7-8, with D hard to call. The CDR3 has 14 residues. The V and J ends lost 1 base and 0 bases respectively, with 6 bases between them. Germline CDR1 SGHVS, CDR2 FQNEAQ. This chain's CDR3 is CASSLVSMNTEAFF. The CDR3 DNA follows: TGTGCCAGCAGCTTAGTCTCCATGAACACTGAAGCTTTCTTT.

The CDR3 nucleotides are TGTGCCAGCAGAGAATCGGGACAGGGGCTGGGCTACACCTTC. The encoded protein is CASRESGQGLGYTF. V usage is TRBV27 and J usage is TRBJ1-2, with TRBD1 matching 10 bases. The CDR3 runs to 14 residues. J gave up 8 bases and V 6 bases, and 9 bases lay outside the gene matches. The germline V gene encodes CDR1 MNHEY and CDR2 SMNVEV (reference sequence).

The chain combines TRBV5-1 with TRBJ2-2; possibly TRBD1 for D (6 bases). Germline values: CDR1 SGHRS, CDR2 YFSETQ. The CDR3 is 14 residues long. Trimming stripped 4 bases from V and 3 bases from J, with 10 bases between. The CDR3 sequence is CASSHAGDTGELFF. The CDR3 DNA is TGCGCCAGCAGCCACGCAGGGGACACCGGGGAGCTGTTTTTT.

V and J are TRBV19 and TRBJ2-5, with 11 bases that match TRBD2. Looked up from germline, CDR1 is LNHDA and CDR2 is SQIVND (reference sequence). The CDR3 is 18 residues long. V shed 1 base and J 2 bases; nucleotides not matched to a gene: 9. The CDR3 coding sequence is TGTGCCAGTAGTATAGCCTTCTCGGCTAGCGGGGGGCAAGAGACCCAGTACTTC. Encoded protein: CASSIAFSASGGQETQYF.

This chain joins TRBV5-1 and TRBJ1-3, with 9 bases aligning to TRBD1. The CDR3 runs to 15 residues. Germline-derived CDR1 and CDR2 are SGHRS and YFSETQ. V lost 0 bases and J lost 8; bases outside the gene matches: 6. The chain's CDR3 is CASSLAGTGTDTIYF. For the CDR3, the DNA is TGCGCCAGCAGCTTGGCCGGGACAGGGACGGACACCATATATTTT.

The chain recombines TRBV27 with TRBJ2-7; 9 bases agree with TRBD2. Trimming removed 5 bases from V and 7 bases from J; junction bases left unmatched: 9. This CDR3 has 14 residues. Looked up from germline, CDR1 is MNHEY and CDR2 is SMNVEV (reference sequence). CDR3 amino acids: CASSPRAGGMEQYF. In DNA form, the CDR3 reads TGTGCCAGCAGTCCCCGCGCGGGGGGGATGGAGCAGTACTTC.

The rearrangement joins TRBV5-4 to TRBJ2-3, with 8 bases lining up with TRBD2. V was pared by 2 bases and J by 0 bases, with 8 bases of the junction left unmatched. The CDR3 is made up of 17 amino acids. Germline V CDR1 and CDR2: SGHNT, YYREEE (reference sequence). CDR3 nucleotide sequence: TGTGCCAGCAGCTTAACGTTAATAGCGGGGAGCACAGATACGCAGTATTTT. The encoded protein is CASSLTLIAGSTDTQYF.

This chain connects TRBV9 to TRBJ2-1, with 10 positions matching TRBD1. The CDR3 consists of 21 residues. With 3 bases clipped from V and 0 bases from J, the junction kept 18 bases outside the gene matches. The germline V gene encodes CDR1 SGDLS and CDR2 YYNGEE. The CDR3 loop reads CASSANSGQGVITSSYNEQFF. CDR3 DNA sequence: TGTGCCAGCAGCGCCAATTCCGGACAGGGGGTAATTACAAGCTCCTACAATGAGCAGTTCTTC.